Given below is one T cell receptor (beta chain) in context. CDR3 length: 15 amino acids. The V end lost 7 bases, the J end lost 1 base, and 13 bases lay between the germline ends. Germline CDR1 reads MNHEY; CDR2 reads SVGAGI. The sample comes from a study of blood T cell repertoires in COVID-19. Study-wide background: COVID-19 samples collected from the United States, Italy and Spain covered acute and convalescent phases. T cells, B-cell-depleted T cells, or PBMCs supplied cDNA or gDNA.

Per the original methods: Amplifying reference gene primers gave estimates of nucleated cell counts. Generated by immunoSEQ multiplex PCR, the TCRdb table keeps only in-frame clones and is missing some. For V, J and clone size, that table is used; D and trimming come from the DNA. This sample yields roughly 87,000 clones, of which 70% to 85% are seen a single time; 15% to 20% belongs to the top ten. The sample consisted of peripheral blood. This sequence originates from a woman aged 55-69 years with acute or convalescent COVID-19. The chain couples TRBV6-5 to TRBJ1-4; D gene unclear. CDR3 nucleotide sequence: TGTGCCAGCAAATCGTTCTTAAAAACTAATGAAAAACTGTTTTTT. Translated: CASKSFLKTNEKLFF.